Listed below are T cell receptor beta chains from one sample, sequenced in a study of blood T cell repertoires in COVID-19. TCRdb's table, derived via immunoSEQ multiplex PCR, lists solely in-frame clones and lacks some. The sample lists fewer than 300,000 clones; around 86% were seen once. The material sequenced was peripheral blood. The receptors originated from a woman aged 55-70 years with active or convalescent COVID-19. Each CDR3 is given with its conserved first and last residue. A D gene is named only where the DNA matches it firmly. Size is stated for part of the rows, as once, few or many counts, or as a class when the clone is expanded.

j_call d_call v_call clone_size cdr3_nt cdr3_aa
TRBJ1-1 . TRBV20-1 few TGCAGTGCTAGTAAGACAGATTACATGAACACTGAAGCTTTCTTT CSASKTDYMNTEAFF
TRBJ2-7 TRBD1 TRBV19 few TGTGCCAGTAGTATCCAGAGGGGGCCTTACGAGCAGTACTTC CASSIQRGPYEQYF
TRBJ2-7 . TRBV3-1/TRBV3-2 . TGTGCCAGCAGCCAAAGCAGGGGAGACTACGAGCAGTACTTC CASSQSRGDYEQYF
TRBJ1-5 . TRBV18 few TGTGCCAGCTCACACAGTCCCCCCCCTCGTAATCAGCCCCAGCATTTT CASSHSPPPRNQPQHF
TRBJ2-2 . TRBV4-2 . TGTGCCAGCAGCCAAGCTACGGCGGGCACCGGGGAGCTGTTTTTT CASSQATAGTGELFF
TRBJ1-1 TRBD1 TRBV4-2 . TGTGCCAGCAGCCAAGATCAGGGGGGCACTGAAGCTTTCTTT CASSQDQGGTEAFF
TRBJ1-1 . TRBV12-5 . TGTGCTAGTGGTTTGACTGACAGGAACACTGAAGCTTTCTTT CASGLTDRNTEAFF
TRBJ2-3 TRBD2 TRBV18 . TGTGCCAGCTCACTAACCAGCGGGGACACAGATACGCAGTATTTT CASSLTSGDTDTQYF
TRBJ2-5 TRBD2 TRBV6-6 . TGTGCCAGCAGTTACTCGACTGGCGGGGGGATAGAGACCCAGTACTTC CASSYSTGGGIETQYF
TRBJ1-1 . TRBV27 . TGTGCCAGCAGAACAGACAGGAGTATGAACACTGAAGCTTTCTTT CASRTDRSMNTEAFF
TRBJ1-2 . TRBV29-1 . TGCAGCGTTGCGGCCTCCCCGGACTCTAGTGGCTACACCTTC CSVAASPDSSGYTF
TRBJ1-2 TRBD1 TRBV5-6 once TGTGCCAGCAGAGGCAGGGGGTATGGCTACACCTTC CASRGRGYGYTF
TRBJ1-1 . TRBV19 . TGTGCCACTAGTCACACCATAAACACTGAAGCTTTCTTT CATSHTINTEAFF
TRBJ2-7 TRBD1 TRBV6-5 . TGTGCCAGCACCCGAGGGACAGGAGGACACGAGCAGTACTTC CASTRGTGGHEQYF
TRBJ1-2 . TRBV3-1/TRBV3-2 . TGTGCCAACAGCCAAGAGCTTTTAACGGTCACCTTC CANSQELLTVTF
TRBJ2-7 TRBD1 TRBV10-3 . TGTGCCATCAGTGAGGTTAACAGGGGCCTCTACGAGCAGTACTTC CAISEVNRGLYEQYF
TRBJ1-1 TRBD1 TRBV3-1/TRBV3-2 . TGTGCCAGCAGCCAAGGATCAGGGGGGTACACTGAAGCTTTCTTT CASSQGSGGYTEAFF
TRBJ1-3 . TRBV7-2 . TGTGCCAGCGGAGCATCCTTTGGCGCTGGAAACACCATATATTTT CASGASFGAGNTIYF
TRBJ1-4 . TRBV19 . TGTGCCAGTAGTACCCCCACCCCATCCAGTGAAAAACTGTTTTTT CASSTPTPSSEKLFF
TRBJ1-2 . TRBV18 . TGTGCCAGCTCACCAGAGGAGAACGCTAACTATGGCTACACCTTC CASSPEENANYGYTF
TRBJ2-1 TRBD2 TRBV7-8 . TGTGCCAGCAGCCCATACAGGGTTTGGGGATTAGCGGGGGACAATGAGCAGTTCTTC CASSPYRVWGLAGDNEQFF
TRBJ2-5 TRBD2 TRBV13 . TGTGCCAGCAGCCCGGGGACTAGCGGGGCGGAGACCCAGTACTTC CASSPGTSGAETQYF
TRBJ2-7 . TRBV5-1 . TGCGCCAGCAGCTTGGGCGGTTACAGGTGGGCCTCCTACGAGCAGTACTTC CASSLGGYRWASYEQYF
TRBJ2-7 TRBD1 TRBV5-1 . TGCGCCAGCAGCTTGTCTTACTCCGGGACAGGGTCCTACGAGCAGTACTTC CASSLSYSGTGSYEQYF
TRBJ2-5 TRBD2 TRBV7-2 . TGTGCCAGCAGCTCGTCCTCGGGGGGAGGTGAGACCCAGTACTTC CASSSSSGGGETQYF
TRBJ2-1 TRBD2 TRBV7-6 . TGTGCCAGCAGCGCCCAATGGACTAGCGGGCTCAGTGAGCAGTTCTTC CASSAQWTSGLSEQFF
TRBJ2-7 TRBD2 TRBV7-8 . TGTGCCAGCAGCTTAGGAGGGACTATCAACGAGCAGTACTTC CASSLGGTINEQYF
TRBJ1-5 TRBD1 TRBV19 . TGTGCCAGTAGCCTAACCTTCGACAGGGACCAGCCCCAGCATTTT CASSLTFDRDQPQHF
TRBJ1-1 . TRBV13 . TGTGCCAGCAGCCTACAGACGACGAACACTGAAGCTTTCTTT CASSLQTTNTEAFF
TRBJ2-7 TRBD2 TRBV7-9 . TGTGCCAGCAGCCCCACGACTAGCGGGGTAACCTACGAGCAGTACTTC CASSPTTSGVTYEQYF
TRBJ2-3 TRBD1 TRBV4-3 once TGCGCCAGCAGCCAGCCCGGGACAGGGTTCACAGATACGCAGTATTTT CASSQPGTGFTDTQYF